One sample yielded the 20 T cell receptor beta chains listed below, sequenced in a study of human T cells and chemical hapten exposure. Indicated time point: pre-sensitization, week 0. Treatment reported: therapeutic diphenylcyclopropenone sensitization with weekly scalp DPC. TCRdb reprocessed the RACE reads with MiXCR, giving one entry per CDR3 protein. Of more than 250,000 distinct CDR3 sequences in the sample, approximately 8.6% are singletons; the top ten hold 2% to 2.5%. Sequencing was performed on whole blood, taken in connection with sensitization to the hapten diphenylcyclopropenone (DPC). Source of these receptors: a woman aged 40 to 55 with alopecia areata. Some clones in this sample may be carry-over from other donors' samples.

The sample holds one count of this clonotype. This may be a read error, as it is one base from a much larger clone. The chain uses TRBV5-5 and TRBJ1-5; D is ambiguous. This CDR3 has 13 residues. Germline V gives CDR1 SGHKS, CDR2 YYEKEE (reference sequence). For the CDR3, the DNA is TGTGCCAGCGGCTTTCGGGACAATCAGCCCCAGCATTTT. Amino acids: CASGFRDNQPQHF.

At least ten counts were recorded for this clonotype. V is TRBV28 and J is TRBJ1-6; 8 bases agree with TRBD1. Germline-derived CDR1 and CDR2 are MDHEN and SYDVKM. The CDR3 is 15 residues long. V lost 4 bases, J lost 9 bases, and 8 bases stayed unmatched. The CDR3 DNA reads TGTGCCAGCAGTTCTTCAGGACAGGGTGCTTCACCCCTCCACTTT. Translation: CASSSSGQGASPLHF.

This clonotype was counted between two and nine times. The chain is built from TRBV7-9 and TRBJ2-2, with D possibly being TRBD2 (5 bases). The CDR3 is 16 residues long. V lost 2 bases and J 3 bases, leaving 13 bases between the germline ends. Germline V gene sequence: CDR1 SEHNR, CDR2 FQNEAQ (reference sequence). The CDR3 DNA reads TGTGCCAGCAGCTTAAGAGGAGGAGTAGACACCGGGGAGCTGTTTTTT. Residues: CASSLRGGVDTGELFF.

This clonotype came up a few times. The genes are TRBV25-1 and TRBJ1-6; no clear D gene. The ends were cut back, 3 bases at V and 1 base at J, with 4 bases in the middle. This CDR3 is built from 14 residues. The germline V gene encodes CDR1 MGHDK and CDR2 SYGVNS. The CDR3 here is CASSEGSYNSPLHF. As DNA, the CDR3 is TGTGCCAGCAGTGAGGGTTCCTATAATTCACCCCTCCACTTT.

The V call is TRBV12-3 or TRBV12-4, the J call TRBJ1-1; D is unresolved. The CDR3 is 15 amino acids. Trimming removed 1 base from V and 0 bases from J, with 9 bases in between. The CDR3: CASSLVGNLNTEAFF. The DNA of the CDR3 is TGTGCCAGCAGTTTAGTAGGCAATTTGAACACTGAAGCTTTCTTT.

This clonotype was picked up many times. This chain connects TRBV27 to TRBJ1-5; D is unresolved. This CDR3 contains 14 residues. Trimming cost V 3 bases and J 2 bases, with 8 bases left between them. In germline, CDR1 is MNHEY, CDR2 SMNVEV (reference sequence). The CDR3 loop is CASSLSGRNQPQHF. CDR3 DNA sequence: TGTGCCAGCAGTTTGTCGGGTCGCAATCAGCCCCAGCATTTT.

This chain uses TRBV21-1 with TRBJ1-5; TRBD1 was called by the table and not checked on the DNA. TRBV21-1 is flagged as a pseudogene. CDR3 length equals 14 residues. The CDR3 nucleotides read TGTGCCAGCAGCAAACCGGGTAACAATCAGCCCCAGCATTTT. This encodes CASSKPGNNQPQHF.

This chain links TRBV7-2 with TRBJ2-1; D perhaps matches TRBD1 (7 bases). Trimming left V 5 bases short and J 3 bases short, with 14 bases between. CDR3 size: 15 residues. Germline lookup yields CDR1 SGHTA and CDR2 FQGNSA. The CDR3 loop reads CASSAQGGGYNEQFF. The CDR3 bases are TGTGCCAGCAGCGCTCAGGGGGGTGGCTACAATGAGCAGTTCTTC.

In its sample, this clonotype was seen a few times. The chain combines TRBV4-1 with TRBJ2-5; 7 nucleotides match TRBD2. Germline V gene data show CDR1 as MGHRA and CDR2 as YSYEKL. After removal of 3 bases from V and 1 base from J, the junction contained 5 bases not matched to a gene. This CDR3 is built from 15 residues. The CDR3 sequence is CASSQVSGLQETQYF. DNA for the CDR3: TGCGCCAGCAGCCAGGTTAGCGGGCTCCAAGAGACCCAGTACTTC.

This clonotype was seen ten or more times. V and J are TRBV20-1 and TRBJ1-1; D is uncertain. CDR3 length: 12 amino acids. Germline-derived CDR1 and CDR2 are DFQATT and SNEGSKA (reference sequence). As DNA, the CDR3 is TGCGGCCCGAAGCCCATGAACACTGAAGCTTTCTTT. It is translated as CGPKPMNTEAFF.

This clonotype was seen repeatedly, ten times or more. This chain joins TRBV4-2 and TRBJ1-3, with D perhaps matching TRBD1 (6 bases). Germline CDR1 and CDR2: LGHNA and YNFKEQ. This CDR3 contains 16 residues. V lost 3 bases to trimming and J lost 3 bases, with 15 bases between them. For the CDR3, the DNA is TGTGCCAGCAGCCAGGGACCGACAGGTGGTGGAAACACCATATATTTT. As protein: CASSQGPTGGGNTIYF.

Points on this clonotype: The junction departs from the called germline gene at one end, perhaps through a read error. The chain has TRBV7-7 and TRBJ2-7; D is perhaps TRBD1 (6 bases). CDR3 length: 12 residues. Germline CDR1 is SSHAT and CDR2 is FNYEAQ (reference sequence). The CDR3 here is CASSPDRYEQYF. As DNA, the CDR3 is TGTGCTAGCAGCCCGGACAGATACGAGCAGTACTTC.

This clonotype was detected ten times or more. V is TRBV20-1 and J is TRBJ2-7; TRBD2 aligns across 9 bases. The CDR3 has 17 residues. Germline lookup yields CDR1 DFQATT and CDR2 SNEGSKA (reference sequence). V was pared by 3 bases and J by 6 bases, with 18 bases of the junction left unmatched. CDR3 nucleotides: TGCAGTGCTAGGGCGACTAGCGGTAATGGCTGGAGTCCCGAGCAGTACTTC. Its protein product is CSARATSGNGWSPEQYF.

The rearrangement joins TRBV7-9 to TRBJ2-4; possible D gene TRBD1, 5 bases. Trimming cost V 4 bases and J 9 bases, with 13 bases left between them. Germline V CDR1 and CDR2: SEHNR, FQNEAQ (reference sequence). This CDR3 contains 13 residues. CDR3 bases: TGTGCCAGCAGCTCCCTAGGGGCCGGCATTCAGTACTTC. The encoded protein is CASSSLGAGIQYF. Full variable domain (outside the CDR3, taken from reference TRBV7-9 and TRBJ2-4): DTGVSQNPRHKITKRGQNVTFRCDPISEHNRLYWYRQTLGQGPEFLTYFQNEAQLEKSRLLSDRFSAERPKGSFSTLEIQRTEQGDSAMYLCASSSLGAGIQYFGAGTRLSVL.

The chain has TRBV2 and TRBJ2-3, with D possibly being TRBD1 or TRBD2 (5 bases each). V was clipped by 6 bases and J by 6 bases, with 13 bases between them. CDR3 length: 13 residues. The germline CDR1 and CDR2 sequences are SNHLY and FYNNEI. The CDR3 protein is CASSGTPRDTQYF. The CDR3 region has the DNA TGTGCCAGCAGCGGGACCCCGCGGGATACGCAGTATTTT.

This clonotype showed up just a few times. The chain couples TRBV27 to TRBJ2-3; the match to TRBD1 covers 7 bases. CDR1 MNHEY and CDR2 SMNVEV come from the germline V gene (reference sequence). CDR3 length: 16 residues. V lost 2 bases to trimming and J lost 2 bases; unmatched junction nucleotides: 7. DNA for the CDR3: TGTGCCAGCAGTTTAGCCCCGACAGGGAACACAGATACGCAGTATTTT. This codes for CASSLAPTGNTDTQYF.

The table lists this clonotype with many counts. V and J are TRBV24-1 and TRBJ2-5, with 8 bases identical to TRBD2. CDR1 is KGHDR and CDR2 is SFDVKD in the germline V gene. CDR3 size: 16 residues. After removal of 3 bases from V and 1 base from J, the junction contained 6 bases not matched to a gene. CDR3 coding DNA: TGTGCCACCAGTGATGCCCCTAGCGGGCCCCAAGAGACCCAGTACTTC. It yields the protein CATSDAPSGPQETQYF.

In this sample, this clonotype turned up a few times. The chain employs TRBV28 and TRBJ1-1; D is unclear. Germline lookup yields CDR1 MDHEN and CDR2 SYDVKM. Deletions cut 7 bases from V and 0 bases from J, with 9 bases between. The CDR3 runs 13 residues. CDR3 DNA: TGTGCCAGCATTACAAATATGAACACTGAAGCTTTCTTT. Protein sequence: CASITNMNTEAFF.

The CDR3: CASSQDPDLYEQFF. CDR3 DNA: TGTGCCAGCAGCCAAGACCCCGACCTGTATGAGCAGTTCTTC. This rearrangement joins TRBV4-2 to TRBJ2-1, with no clear D. CDR1 is LGHNA and CDR2 is YNFKEQ in the germline V gene. The CDR3 runs 14 residues. V was cut by 0 bases and J by 8 bases, with 11 bases left in between.

This clonotype has at least ten counts. The chain recombines TRBV7-9 with TRBJ2-1, with 8 positions matching TRBD2. V gave up 4 bases and J gave up 5 bases; unmatched junction bases: 10. Germline lookup yields CDR1 SEHNR and CDR2 FQNEAQ (reference sequence). The CDR3 covers 16 residues. The CDR3 is CASSSSLAGRHNEQFF. CDR3 nucleotides: TGTGCCAGCAGCTCCAGCCTAGCGGGTCGACACAATGAGCAGTTCTTC.